What follows describes a single TCR beta chain. These data originate in a study of blood T cell repertoires in COVID-19. Study context: In each case, the material was cDNA or gDNA derived from T cells, B-cell-depleted T cells, or PBMCs.

Method: immunoSEQ multiplex PCR; TCRdb's copy keeps in-frame clones and lacks some. The table shows approximately 180,000 clones, with around 90% occurring only once. V was clipped by 1 base and J by 17 bases, with 17 bases between them. Germline CDR1 LNHNV, CDR2 YYDKDF (reference sequence). This CDR3 contains 13 residues. The rearrangement uses TRBV15 and TRBJ1-4, with D possibly being TRBD1 (6 bases). The receptor comes from a man aged 40-55 years with active or convalescent COVID-19. The material sequenced was peripheral blood. CDR3: CATSRAFSGTQFF. The CDR3 region has the DNA TGTGCCACCAGCAGAGCGTTTTCCGGGACACAATTTTTT.